The next 9 T cell receptor beta chains were all read from a single sample in a study of long-term antiretroviral therapy in people with HIV. They ran version v3.0 of the immunoSEQ assay at survey level. Produced via immunoSEQ multiplex PCR; TCRdb's table is partial and in-frame only. The sample lists 40,000 or so clones; approximately 86% were seen once. The sample in question was unsorted PBMCs, obtained just before starting antiretroviral therapy. The receptors were gathered from a woman under 30 with HIV.

This clone has a single count. This chain joins TRBV28 and TRBJ2-7; no clear D gene. CDR3 length: 15 residues. Deletions cut 3 bases from V and 4 bases from J, with 16 bases between. CDR1 is MDHEN and CDR2 is SYDVKM in the germline V gene. In DNA form, the CDR3 reads TGTGCCAGCAGTTTCGGTGGTGGCAGAACTTACGAGCAGTACTTC. Translation: CASSFGGGRTYEQYF.

V gene TRBV28 combines with J gene TRBJ1-3; no reliable D call. From germline, CDR1 is MDHEN and CDR2 SYDVKM. CDR3 size: 12 residues. The germline V and J ends were trimmed by 5 bases and 5 bases, with 7 bases remaining between them. DNA of the CDR3: TGTGCCAGCAGTCTAACCCGAAACACCATATATTTT. Protein: CASSLTRNTIYF.

The chain has TRBV10-3 and TRBJ1-2; TRBD1 aligns across 9 bases. Germline V gene data show CDR1 as ENHRY and CDR2 as SYGVKD. The ends lost 6 bases at V and 6 bases at J; junction bases unmatched: 14. The CDR3 is 16 residues long. The CDR3 DNA reads as TGTGCCATCAGCGCGGTGACTGACAGGGGGGATAATGGCTACACCTTC. Residues: CAISAVTDRGDNGYTF.

The V call is TRBV7-6, the J call TRBJ1-4; D ambiguous. CDR3 length: 14 residues. Trimming left V 4 bases short and J 5 bases short, with 11 bases between. Looked up from germline, CDR1 is SGHVS and CDR2 is FNYEAQ. CDR3 nucleotides: TGTGCCAGCAGCTCCCGAGCCGCGAATGAAAAACTGTTTTTT. Encoded protein: CASSSRAANEKLFF.

V is TRBV27 and J is TRBJ1-3; possible D gene TRBD1, 5 bases. Germline CDR1 MNHEY, CDR2 SMNVEV (reference sequence). V was shortened by 2 bases and J by 5 bases, with 13 bases between the two germline ends. The CDR3 has 15 residues. The chain's CDR3 is CASSLKGAGRNTIYF. In DNA form, the CDR3 reads TGTGCCAGCAGTTTAAAAGGGGCAGGGAGAAACACCATATATTTT.

V usage is TRBV29-1 and J usage is TRBJ1-5; D unclear. CDR1 is SQVTM and CDR2 is ANQGSEA in the germline V gene. The CDR3 is 13 amino acids. V shed 3 bases and J shed 1 base, with 7 bases lying between them. This CDR3 reads CSVEIRSNQPQHF. The CDR3 DNA reads as TGCAGCGTTGAGATCAGGAGCAATCAGCCCCAGCATTTT.

This clone was counted a single time. V usage is TRBV9 and J usage is TRBJ2-5; D is ambiguous. The CDR3 extends over 13 amino acids. Germline CDR1 SGDLS, CDR2 YYNGEE. Trimming shortened V by 0 bases and J by 5 bases, and 8 bases separated the two germline ends. The CDR3 DNA follows: TGTGCCAGCAGCGTAGATGGGTGGGAGACCCAGTACTTC. Translated: CASSVDGWETQYF.

Points on this clone: Its ends do not fully match the called genes, so a read error is possible. The chain is built from TRBV7-7 and TRBJ2-7; 9 positions match TRBD2. Looked up from germline, CDR1 is SSHAT and CDR2 is FNYEAQ (reference sequence). The CDR3 extends over 18 amino acids. The CDR3 is CASSFPRLAAPRTYEQYF. CDR3 DNA sequence: TGTGCTAGCAGCTTTCCCCGACTAGCGGCTCCTAGAACCTACGAGCAGTACTTC.

V is TRBV19 and J is TRBJ2-1, with TRBD2 matching over 9 bases. CDR1 and CDR2 from the germline V gene are LNHDA and SQIVND (reference sequence). V lost 5 bases to trimming and J lost 5 bases; unmatched junction nucleotides: 7. CDR3 length equals 15 residues. This CDR3 reads CASSANSGRNNEQFF. CDR3 DNA: TGTGCCAGTAGTGCGAATAGCGGGAGAAACAATGAGCAGTTCTTC. Variable domain in full (rest from reference TRBV19 and TRBJ2-1): DGGITQSPKYLFRKEGQNVTLSCEQNLNHDAMYWYRQDPGQGLRLIYYSQIVNDFQKGDIAEGYSVSREKKESFPLTVTSAQKNPTAFYLCASSANSGRNNEQFFGPGTRLTVL.